This TCR beta chain was identified during a study of shared clonotypes between healthy human individuals. Study-wide findings and caveats: The authors expected sequencing depth to affect clonotype sharing among donors. Across several donors, naive CD4 shared roughly 5%, naive CD8 over 3%, memory CD4 more than 2%, memory CD8 0.4% to 0.5%. Owing to a small donor count, the genetic and exposure-history diversity represented was limited.

On this clone itself: Its target is not known.

Terminally differentiated effector memory CD45RA+ cells were excluded from the naive CD8 cells, which were CD45RO-negative and positively selected for CCR7. In the original processing: ImmunoSEQ supplied junction-only sequences lacking quality scores, so filtering was different. Sequencing was performed with immunoSEQ multiplex PCR; in TCRdb, only in-frame clones are kept and a portion is missing. Clonal size and the V and J genes are those of that table, whereas D and trimming came from the DNA. In the table there are around 2.1 million clones, 90% to 95% of which are singletons. This CDR3 has 11 amino acids. Trimming cost V 7 bases and J 6 bases, with 8 bases left between them. Germline V lookup: CDR1 SGHRS, CDR2 YFSETQ.

The material sequenced was naive CD8+ T cells from PBMCs. The clonotype originates from a man aged 18 to 30 in good health. Some clones in this sample may be carry-over from other donors' samples. This chain uses TRBV5-1 with TRBJ2-1; D is perhaps TRBD1 (6 bases). The CDR3 here is CASARGNEQFF. CDR3 DNA sequence: TGCGCCAGCGCCAGGGGCAATGAGCAGTTCTTC.